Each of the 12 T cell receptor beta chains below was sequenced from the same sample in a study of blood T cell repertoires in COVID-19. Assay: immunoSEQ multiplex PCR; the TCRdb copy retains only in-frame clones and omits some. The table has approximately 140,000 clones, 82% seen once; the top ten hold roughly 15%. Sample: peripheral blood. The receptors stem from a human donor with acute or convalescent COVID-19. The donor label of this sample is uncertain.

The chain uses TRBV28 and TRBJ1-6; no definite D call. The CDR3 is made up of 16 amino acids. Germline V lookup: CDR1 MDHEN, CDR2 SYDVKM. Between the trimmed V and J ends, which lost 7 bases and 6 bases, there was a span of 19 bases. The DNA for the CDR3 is TGTGCCAGCACCATCCAGGCAGGCGGAGGTAATTCACCCCTCCACTTT. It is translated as CASTIQAGGGNSPLHF.

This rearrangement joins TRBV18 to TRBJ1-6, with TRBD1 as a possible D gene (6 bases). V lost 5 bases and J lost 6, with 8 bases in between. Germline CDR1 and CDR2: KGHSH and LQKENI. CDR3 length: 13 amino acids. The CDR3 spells CASSGGSNSPLHF. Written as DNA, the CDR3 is TGTGCCAGCTCAGGGGGCTCTAATTCACCCCTCCACTTT.

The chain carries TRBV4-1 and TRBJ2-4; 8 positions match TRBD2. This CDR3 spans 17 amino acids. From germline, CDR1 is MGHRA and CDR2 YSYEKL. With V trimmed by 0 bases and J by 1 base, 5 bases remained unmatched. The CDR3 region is CASSQERGASAKNIQYF. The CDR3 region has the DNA TGCGCCAGCAGCCAAGAGCGGGGGGCCTCCGCCAAAAACATTCAGTACTTC.

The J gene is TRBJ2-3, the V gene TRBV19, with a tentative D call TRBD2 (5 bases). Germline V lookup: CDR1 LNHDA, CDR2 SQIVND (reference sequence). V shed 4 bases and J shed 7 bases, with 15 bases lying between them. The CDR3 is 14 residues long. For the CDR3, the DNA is TGTGCCAGTAGTAACGGCGGAGACGGGAATACGCAGTATTTT. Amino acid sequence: CASSNGGDGNTQYF. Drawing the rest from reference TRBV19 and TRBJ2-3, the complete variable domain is DGGITQSPKYLFRKEGQNVTLSCEQNLNHDAMYWYRQDPGQGLRLIYYSQIVNDFQKGDIAEGYSVSREKKESFPLTVTSAQKNPTAFYLCASSNGGDGNTQYFGPGTRLTVL.

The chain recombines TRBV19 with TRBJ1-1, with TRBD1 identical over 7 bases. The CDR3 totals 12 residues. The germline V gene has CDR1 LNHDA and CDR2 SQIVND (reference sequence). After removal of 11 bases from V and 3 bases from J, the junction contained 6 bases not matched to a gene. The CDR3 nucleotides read TGTGCCTACGACAGGGTGGACACTGAAGCTTTCTTT. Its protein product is CAYDRVDTEAFF.

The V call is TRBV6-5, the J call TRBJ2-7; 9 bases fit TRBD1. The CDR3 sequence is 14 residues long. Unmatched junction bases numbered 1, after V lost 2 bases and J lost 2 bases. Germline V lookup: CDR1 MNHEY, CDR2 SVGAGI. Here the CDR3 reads CASSYGTGTYEQYF. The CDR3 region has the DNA TGTGCCAGCAGTTACGGGACAGGGACCTACGAGCAGTACTTC.

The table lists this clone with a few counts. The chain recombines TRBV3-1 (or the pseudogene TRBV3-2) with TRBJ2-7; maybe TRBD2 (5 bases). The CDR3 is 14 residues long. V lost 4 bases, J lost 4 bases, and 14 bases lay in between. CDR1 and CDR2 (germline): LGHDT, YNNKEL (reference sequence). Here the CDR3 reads CASSPLSRGYEQYF. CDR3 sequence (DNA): TGTGCCAGCAGCCCCCTCTCTCGGGGATACGAGCAGTACTTC.

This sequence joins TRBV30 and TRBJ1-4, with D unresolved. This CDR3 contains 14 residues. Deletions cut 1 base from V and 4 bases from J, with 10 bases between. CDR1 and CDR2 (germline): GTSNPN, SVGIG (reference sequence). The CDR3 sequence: CAWSDSALNEKLFF. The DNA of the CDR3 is TGTGCCTGGAGTGACAGTGCCCTTAATGAAAAACTGTTTTTT.

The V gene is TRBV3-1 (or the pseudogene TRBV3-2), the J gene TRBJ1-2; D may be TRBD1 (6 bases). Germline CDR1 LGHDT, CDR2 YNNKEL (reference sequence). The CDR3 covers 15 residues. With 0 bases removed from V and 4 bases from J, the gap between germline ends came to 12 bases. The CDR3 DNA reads TGTGCCAGCAGCCAAGATCTGGGACATATCTATGGCTACACCTTC. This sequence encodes CASSQDLGHIYGYTF.

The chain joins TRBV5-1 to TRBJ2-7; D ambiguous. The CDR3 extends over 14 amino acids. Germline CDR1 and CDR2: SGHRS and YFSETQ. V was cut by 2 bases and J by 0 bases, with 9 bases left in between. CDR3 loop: CASSFLGSSYEQYF. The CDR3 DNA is TGCGCCAGCAGCTTCCTAGGTAGCTCCTACGAGCAGTACTTC.

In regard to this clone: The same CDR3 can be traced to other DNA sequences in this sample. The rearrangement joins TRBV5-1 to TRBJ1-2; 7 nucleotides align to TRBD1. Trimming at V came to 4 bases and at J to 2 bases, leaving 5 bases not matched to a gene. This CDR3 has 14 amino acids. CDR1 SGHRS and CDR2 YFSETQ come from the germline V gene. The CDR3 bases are TGCGCCAGCAGCCCGGGACAGCTCAACTATGGCTACACCTTC. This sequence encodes CASSPGQLNYGYTF.

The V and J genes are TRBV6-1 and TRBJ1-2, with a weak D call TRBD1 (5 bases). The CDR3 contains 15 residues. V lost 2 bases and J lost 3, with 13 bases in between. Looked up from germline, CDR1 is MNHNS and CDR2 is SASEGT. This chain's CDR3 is CASSEFFWGDYGYTF. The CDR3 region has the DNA TGTGCCAGCAGTGAATTTTTCTGGGGGGACTATGGCTACACCTTC.